The 12 T cell receptor beta chains below all came from one sample that was sequenced in a study of blood T cell repertoires in COVID-19 (dated by TCRdb to the early 2020s). Library preparation employed the immunoSEQ multiplex PCR assay. The clones in this table, taken by TCRdb from immuneACCESS, are in-frame only. Not every clone is retained; where verified, under half of the shortfall comes from an unresolved V gene, and the cause of the rest is unknown. Present in this sample are around 130,000 clones, around 84% of which were seen just once. The leading ten clones occupy around 2.4% of the sample. The material sequenced was PBMCs or T cells enriched from blood (not recorded which). The receptors come from a man aged 35 to 55 with acute COVID-19.

This clone showed up just once. J is TRBJ2-3 and V is TRBV5-1, with 8 bases that match TRBD1. Trimming cost V 6 bases and J 1 base; bases outside gene matches: 7. The CDR3 has 15 amino acids. CDR1 and CDR2 (germline): SGHRS, YFSETQ. CDR3 nucleotides: TGCGCCAGCACTACCCAGGGGGCTGGCACAGATACGCAGTATTTT. The encoded protein is CASTTQGAGTDTQYF.

The CDR3 spells CASTPQGGYGYTF. CDR3 in DNA: TGTGCCAGTACCCCGCAGGGAGGGTATGGCTACACCTTC. The V call is TRBV19, the J call TRBJ1-2, with D perhaps TRBD1 (5 bases). CDR3 length equals 13 residues. V was clipped by 7 bases and J by 5 bases, with 14 bases between them. Germline V gene lookup returns CDR1 LNHDA and CDR2 SQIVND (reference sequence).

The gene calls are TRBV20-1 and TRBJ1-2, with D possibly being TRBD1 (5 bases). Germline V CDR1 and CDR2: DFQATT, SNEGSKA (reference sequence). This CDR3 has 10 amino acids. The CDR3 bases are TGCAGGGTCAGGGAAGAGGGCTACACCTTC. This encodes CRVREEGYTF.

This clone was detected a few times. This chain connects TRBV30 to TRBJ1-2; the D gene is possibly TRBD1 (6 bases). The CDR3 is 14 amino acids. The ends were cut back, 7 bases at V and 3 bases at J, with 18 bases in the middle. Germline CDR1 reads GTSNPN; CDR2 reads SVGIG (reference sequence). The CDR3 DNA is TGTGCCTTTATAACGGGGGGGCTCGACTATGGCTACACCTTC. It codes for CAFITGGLDYGYTF.

The chain recombines TRBV10-3 with TRBJ1-1; no clear D gene. Per germline, CDR1 ENHRY and CDR2 SYGVKD. Between the trimmed V and J ends, which lost 11 bases and 3 bases, there was a span of 19 bases. The CDR3 covers 14 residues. CDR3 nucleotide sequence: TGTGCCTTGAGGAAGGCGGGCCTGGACACTGAAGCTTTCTTT. Protein sequence: CALRKAGLDTEAFF.

This chain joins TRBV19 and TRBJ1-5, with D unclear. The CDR3 consists of 15 residues. Trimming removed 4 bases at V and 4 bases at J, with 14 bases between. Germline V gene lookup returns CDR1 LNHDA and CDR2 SQIVND (reference sequence). The CDR3 DNA reads as TGTGCCAGTAGTAACGGACTCCAAGCAAATCAGCCCCAGCATTTT. The encoded protein is CASSNGLQANQPQHF.

The V gene is TRBV5-6, the J gene TRBJ2-7; D call uncertain. This CDR3 region has 14 residues. V lost 1 base and J lost 3, with 11 bases in between. The germline gives CDR1 SGHDT, CDR2 YYEEEE. The CDR3 sequence is CASSLLSNSYEQYF. In DNA, the CDR3 is TGTGCCAGCAGCTTGCTATCCAACAGCTACGAGCAGTACTTC.

The chain joins TRBV6-1 to TRBJ2-3; 7 bases are a match to TRBD1. This CDR3 has 15 residues. The germline V gene encodes CDR1 MNHNS and CDR2 SASEGT. Trimming removed 3 bases from V and 0 bases from J; junction bases left unmatched: 3. The CDR3 coding sequence is TGTGCCAGCAGTGAGCAAGGGGGCAGCACAGATACGCAGTATTTT. This translates into CASSEQGGSTDTQYF.

The chain combines TRBV14 with TRBJ1-4, with D hard to call. V was pared by 4 bases and J by 7 bases, with 7 bases between. The CDR3 covers 12 residues. Germline V gene sequence: CDR1 SGHDN, CDR2 FVKESK. CDR3 DNA sequence: TGTGCCAGCAGCCGTAGTGGTGAAAAACTGTTTTTT. This sequence encodes CASSRSGEKLFF.

The CDR3 sequence is CASSTRTSGRGDEQFF. DNA for the CDR3: TGTGCCAGCAGCACCCGGACTAGCGGGAGGGGGGATGAGCAGTTCTTC. The chain uses TRBV7-3 and TRBJ2-1; TRBD2 aligns across 15 bases. The germline CDR1 and CDR2 sequences are SGHTA and FQGTGA. The trim removed 5 bases at V and 8 bases at J, leaving 7 bases unmatched. CDR3 length: 16 amino acids.

The chain carries TRBV7-9 and TRBJ2-1; perhaps TRBD1 as D (5 bases). The ends were cut back, 6 bases at V and 9 bases at J, with 12 bases in the middle. CDR3 size: 12 residues. The germline CDR1 and CDR2 sequences are SEHNR and FQNEAQ (reference sequence). CDR3 region: CASSSDQGEQFF. The CDR3 nucleotides are TGTGCCAGCAGTTCCGACCAGGGTGAGCAGTTCTTC.

CDR3 residues: CASTLNRVSTGELFF. CDR3 DNA: TGTGCCAGTACCCTGAACAGGGTGAGCACCGGGGAGCTGTTTTTT. The chain has TRBV19 and TRBJ2-2, with D perhaps TRBD1 (6 bases). The CDR3 runs to 15 residues. Per the germline V gene, CDR1 is LNHDA and CDR2 is SQIVND (reference sequence). The V end was cut by 7 bases, the J end by 4 bases, with 16 bases between.